The T cell receptor (beta chain) under discussion was sequenced for a study of blood T cells in healthy people across ages. This clonotype was observed at least ten times. Germline CDR1 and CDR2: ENHRY and SYGVKD. V shed 2 bases and J shed 3 bases, with 10 bases lying between them. There are 14 residues in the CDR3. Together with a sample-barcoded 5' primer, a J-beta primer mix was included in a second PCR lasting about 6 to 11 cycles. MiXCR was run by TCRdb on the 5' RACE reads, yielding one entry per CDR3 protein. The sample carries over a million distinct CDR3 sequences, 40% to 50% recorded once. Input material: blood. The sequence was obtained from a woman younger than 35 in good health. The genes are TRBV10-3 and TRBJ2-5; D is ambiguous. The CDR3 loop is CAISEDLVKETQYF. The CDR3 DNA reads as TGTGCCATCAGTGAGGATCTAGTAAAAGAGACCCAGTACTTC.